What follows are 11 T cell receptor beta chains derived from one specimen sequenced in a study of blood T cell repertoires in COVID-19. Profiled with immunoSEQ multiplex PCR; TCRdb holds only in-frame clones, not every one. This sample has about 70,000 clones, with around nine tenths found just once. The specimen sequenced was peripheral blood. Receptors were obtained from a woman in her sixties or seventies with acute or convalescent COVID-19.

This sequence joins TRBV30 and TRBJ1-1, with D possibly TRBD1 on 5 matching bases. The V end was cut by 7 bases, the J end by 4 bases, with 16 bases between. CDR1 is GTSNPN, CDR2 SVGIG, per germline (reference sequence). There are 13 residues in the CDR3. CDR3 protein: CASRDSSTTEAFF. The CDR3 DNA follows: TGTGCCTCCCGGGACTCAAGTACCACTGAAGCTTTCTTT. Variable domain in full (rest from reference TRBV30 and TRBJ1-1): SQTIHQWPATLVQPVGSPLSLECTVEGTSNPNLYWYRQAAGRGLQLLFYSVGIGQISSEVPQNLSASRPQDRQFILSSKKLLLSDSGFYLCASRDSSTTEAFFGQGTRLTVV.

This clone was seen more than once but under ten times. This chain links TRBV30 with TRBJ1-4, with 7 bases identical to TRBD1. The CDR3 totals 15 residues. Trimming at V came to 0 bases and at J to 4 bases, leaving 5 bases not matched to a gene. Germline values: CDR1 GTSNPN, CDR2 SVGIG (reference sequence). CDR3 nucleotides: TGTGCCTGGAGTGTTCCGGGACAGTTTAATGAAAAACTGTTTTTT. Protein: CAWSVPGQFNEKLFF.

This clone was seen once. The V gene is TRBV7-9, the J gene TRBJ2-7; 7 bases map to TRBD2. This CDR3 has 14 residues. Germline CDR1 and CDR2: SEHNR and FQNEAQ (reference sequence). Unmatched junction bases numbered 9, after V lost 5 bases and J lost 5 bases. CDR3 DNA: TGTGCCAGCAGCGCCTACCGGGAGGCAAACGAGCAGTACTTC. Amino acid sequence: CASSAYREANEQYF.

This chain uses TRBV20-1 with TRBJ2-7, with D maybe TRBD2 (5 bases). The CDR3 spans 11 residues. The germline V gene encodes CDR1 DFQATT and CDR2 SNEGSKA (reference sequence). With 2 bases removed from V and 3 bases from J, the gap between germline ends came to 5 bases. As DNA, the CDR3 is TGCAGTGCTAGAACTAGCTACGAGCAGTACTTC. It specifies CSARTSYEQYF.

CDR3 amino acids: CASSPTRGLEQYF. The DNA of the CDR3 is TGTGCCAGCAGCCCTACAAGGGGGCTTGAGCAGTACTTC. J is TRBJ2-7 and V is TRBV7-2; TRBD1 matches 7 bases. V was clipped by 5 bases and J by 7 bases; unmatched bases: 8. From germline, CDR1 is SGHTA and CDR2 FQGNSA. The CDR3 is 13 amino acids.

The chain joins TRBV7-8 to TRBJ1-2; no clear D gene. The germline CDR1 and CDR2 sequences are SGHVS and FQNEAQ. Between the trimmed V and J ends, which lost 1 base and 1 base, there was a span of 19 bases. This CDR3 spans 18 amino acids. CDR3: CASSLVISGTNVNYGYTF. The CDR3 region has the DNA TGTGCCAGCAGCTTAGTGATCAGCGGAACCAACGTTAACTATGGCTACACCTTC.

In this sample, this clone turned up once. V usage is TRBV7-9 and J usage is TRBJ2-7; TRBD2 matches 13 bases. This CDR3 has 18 amino acids. V shed 4 bases, J shed 0 bases, and the junction held 9 bases outside the gene matches. Germline CDR1 reads SEHNR; CDR2 reads FQNEAQ (reference sequence). As DNA, the CDR3 is TGTGCCAGCAGCTCAGGGACTAGCGGGGCCGCAAACTCCTACGAGCAGTACTTC. Its translation is CASSSGTSGAANSYEQYF.

The V gene is TRBV7-3, the J gene TRBJ2-7, with TRBD1 as a possible D gene (6 bases). Germline assignment: CDR1 SGHTA and CDR2 FQGTGA. CDR3 length: 12 residues. The V end was cut by 0 bases, the J end by 10 bases, with 10 bases between. This chain's CDR3 is CASSLTSGTQYF. CDR3 DNA: TGTGCCAGCAGCTTAACGTCGGGGACACAGTACTTC.

This rearrangement joins TRBV6-5 to TRBJ1-2; D ambiguous. V dropped 7 bases and J dropped 1 base, with 7 bases sitting between them. The length of the CDR3 is 12 residues. Germline V gives CDR1 MNHEY, CDR2 SVGAGI. The CDR3 DNA reads TGTGCCAGCACCCCAAATAACTATGGCTACACCTTC. Translation: CASTPNNYGYTF.

The chain links TRBV5-6 to TRBJ2-1, with 9 bases that match TRBD1. V trimming: 4 bases; J trimming: 8 bases; junction bases outside the gene matches: 7. This CDR3 spans 14 amino acids. CDR1 is SGHDT, CDR2 YYEEEE, per germline. In DNA, the CDR3 is TGTGCCAGCAGCGTCGGGACAGGGAGGGATGAGCAGTTCTTC. It is translated as CASSVGTGRDEQFF.

Here the CDR3 reads CASSYSRGRPDTQYF. The CDR3 bases are TGTGCCAGCAGTTACTCGCGGGGCCGACCAGATACGCAGTATTTT. The chain is built from TRBV6-6 and TRBJ2-3; tentatively, D is TRBD2 (6 bases). Germline-derived CDR1 and CDR2 are MNHNY and SVGAGI (reference sequence). V was shortened by 0 bases and J by 4 bases, with 11 bases between the two germline ends. The CDR3 loop spans 15 amino acids.